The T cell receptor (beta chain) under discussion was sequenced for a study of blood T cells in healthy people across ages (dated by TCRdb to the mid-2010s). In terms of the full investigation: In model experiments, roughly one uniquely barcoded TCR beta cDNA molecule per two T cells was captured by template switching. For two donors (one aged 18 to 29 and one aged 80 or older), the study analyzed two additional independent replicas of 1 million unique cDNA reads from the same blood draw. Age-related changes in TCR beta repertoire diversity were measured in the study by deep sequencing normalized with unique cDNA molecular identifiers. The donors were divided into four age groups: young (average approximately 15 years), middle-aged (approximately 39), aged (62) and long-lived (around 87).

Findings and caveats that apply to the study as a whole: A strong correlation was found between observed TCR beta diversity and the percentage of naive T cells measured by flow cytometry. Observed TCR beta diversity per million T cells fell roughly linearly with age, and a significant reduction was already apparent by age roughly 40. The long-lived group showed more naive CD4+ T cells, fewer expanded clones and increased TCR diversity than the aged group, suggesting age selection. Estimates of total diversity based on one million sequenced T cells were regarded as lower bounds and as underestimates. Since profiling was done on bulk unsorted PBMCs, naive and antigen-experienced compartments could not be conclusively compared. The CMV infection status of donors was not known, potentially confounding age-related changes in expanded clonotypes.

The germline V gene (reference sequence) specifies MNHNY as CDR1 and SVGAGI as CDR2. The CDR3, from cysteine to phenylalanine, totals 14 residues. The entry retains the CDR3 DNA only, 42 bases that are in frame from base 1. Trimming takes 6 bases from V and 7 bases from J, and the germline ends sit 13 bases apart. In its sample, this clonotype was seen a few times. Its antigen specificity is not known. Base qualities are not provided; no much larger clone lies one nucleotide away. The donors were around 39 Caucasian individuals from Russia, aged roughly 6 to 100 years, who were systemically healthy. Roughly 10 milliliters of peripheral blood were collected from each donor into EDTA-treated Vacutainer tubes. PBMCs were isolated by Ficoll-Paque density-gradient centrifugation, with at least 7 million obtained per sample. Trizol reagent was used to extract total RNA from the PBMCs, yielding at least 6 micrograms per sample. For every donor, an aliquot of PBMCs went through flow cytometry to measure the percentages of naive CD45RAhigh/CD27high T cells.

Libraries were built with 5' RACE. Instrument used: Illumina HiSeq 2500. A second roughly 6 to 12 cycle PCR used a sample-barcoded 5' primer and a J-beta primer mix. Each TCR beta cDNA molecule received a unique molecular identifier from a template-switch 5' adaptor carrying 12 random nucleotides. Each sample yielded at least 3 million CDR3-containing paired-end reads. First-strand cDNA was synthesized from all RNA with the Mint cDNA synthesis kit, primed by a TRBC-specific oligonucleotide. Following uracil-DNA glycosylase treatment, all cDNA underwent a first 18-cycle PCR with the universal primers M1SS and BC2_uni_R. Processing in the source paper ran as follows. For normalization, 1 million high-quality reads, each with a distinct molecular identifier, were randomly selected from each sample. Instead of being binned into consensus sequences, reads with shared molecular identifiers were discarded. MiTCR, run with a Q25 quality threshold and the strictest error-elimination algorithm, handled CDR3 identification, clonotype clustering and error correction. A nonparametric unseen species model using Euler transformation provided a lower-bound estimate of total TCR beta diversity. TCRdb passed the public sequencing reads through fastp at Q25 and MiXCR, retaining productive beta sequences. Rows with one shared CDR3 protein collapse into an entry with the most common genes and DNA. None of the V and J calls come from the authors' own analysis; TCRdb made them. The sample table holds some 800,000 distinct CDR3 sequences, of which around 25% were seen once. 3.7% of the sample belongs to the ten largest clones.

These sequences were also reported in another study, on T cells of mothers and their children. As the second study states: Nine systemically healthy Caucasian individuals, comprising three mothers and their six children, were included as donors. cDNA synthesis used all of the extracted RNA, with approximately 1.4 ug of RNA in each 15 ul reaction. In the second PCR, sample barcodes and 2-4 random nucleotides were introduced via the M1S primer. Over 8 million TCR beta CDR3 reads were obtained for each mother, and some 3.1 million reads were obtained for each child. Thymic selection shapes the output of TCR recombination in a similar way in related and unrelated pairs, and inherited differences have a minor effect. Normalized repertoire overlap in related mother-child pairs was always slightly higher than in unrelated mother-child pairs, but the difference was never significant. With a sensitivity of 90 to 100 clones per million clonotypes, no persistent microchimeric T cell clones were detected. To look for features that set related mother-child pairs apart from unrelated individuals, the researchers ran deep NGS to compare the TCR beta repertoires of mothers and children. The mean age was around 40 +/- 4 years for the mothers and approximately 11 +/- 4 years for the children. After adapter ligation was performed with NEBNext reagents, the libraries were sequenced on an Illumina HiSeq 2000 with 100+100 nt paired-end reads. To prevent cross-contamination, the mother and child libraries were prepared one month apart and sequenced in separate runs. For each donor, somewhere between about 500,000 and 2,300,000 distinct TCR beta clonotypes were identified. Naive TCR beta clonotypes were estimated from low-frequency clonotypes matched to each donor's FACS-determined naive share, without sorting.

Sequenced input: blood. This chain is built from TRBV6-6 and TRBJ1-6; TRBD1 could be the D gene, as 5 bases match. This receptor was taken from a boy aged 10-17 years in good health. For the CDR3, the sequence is CASRGREENSPLHF. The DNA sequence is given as TGTGCCAGCAGAGGCAGGGAGGAAAATTCACCCCTCCACTTT.